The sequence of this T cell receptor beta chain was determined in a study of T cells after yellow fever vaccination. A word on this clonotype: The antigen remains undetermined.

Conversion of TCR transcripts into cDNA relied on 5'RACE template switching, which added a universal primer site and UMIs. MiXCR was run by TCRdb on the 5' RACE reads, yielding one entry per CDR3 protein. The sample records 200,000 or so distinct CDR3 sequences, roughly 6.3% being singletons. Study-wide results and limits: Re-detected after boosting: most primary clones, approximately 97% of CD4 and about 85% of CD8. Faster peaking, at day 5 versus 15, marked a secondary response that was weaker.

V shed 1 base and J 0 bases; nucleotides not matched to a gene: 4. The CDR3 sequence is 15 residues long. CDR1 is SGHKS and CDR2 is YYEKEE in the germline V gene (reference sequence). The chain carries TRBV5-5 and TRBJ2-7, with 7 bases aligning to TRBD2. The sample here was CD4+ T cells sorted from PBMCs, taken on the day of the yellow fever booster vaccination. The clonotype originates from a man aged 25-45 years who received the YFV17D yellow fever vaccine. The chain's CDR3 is CASSLFKRGSYEQYF. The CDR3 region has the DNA TGTGCCAGCAGCTTGTTTAAGCGGGGCTCCTACGAGCAGTACTTC.